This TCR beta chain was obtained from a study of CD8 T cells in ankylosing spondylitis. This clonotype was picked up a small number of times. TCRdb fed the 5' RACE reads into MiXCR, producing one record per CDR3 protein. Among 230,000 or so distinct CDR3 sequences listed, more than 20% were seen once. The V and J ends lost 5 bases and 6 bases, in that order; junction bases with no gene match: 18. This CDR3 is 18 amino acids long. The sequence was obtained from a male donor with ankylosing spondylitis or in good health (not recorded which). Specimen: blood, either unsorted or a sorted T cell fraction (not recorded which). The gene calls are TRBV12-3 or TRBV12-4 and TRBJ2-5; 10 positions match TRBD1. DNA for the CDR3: TGTGCCAGCAGTCCACCCTTCGGAGGACAGGGGGAATCGAAGACCCAGTACTTC. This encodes CASSPPFGGQGESKTQYF.